This T cell receptor beta chain was documented in a study of cytotoxic CD8 clonotypes in ibrutinib-treated CLL. About the study: Within the patient group, roughly 11 were relapsed/refractory and 15 treatment-naive, and around 18 were IGHV unmutated. Outcomes included some 24 partial and 2 complete responses; after median roughly 71 months, roughly 14 stayed remitted and roughly 12 progressed. The samples contained 255,043 productive templates on average. They also contained an average of approximately 100,000 productive rearrangements. Whole-study findings and limits: Shared public clonotypes were rare, and on treatment they either got smaller or stayed the same.

In the case of this clone: Its antigen is undetermined.

Only in-frame clones appear in the TCRdb table, and some are missing; sequencing was by immunoSEQ multiplex PCR. The table includes some 130,000 clones, over 75% detected once. There are 12 residues in the CDR3. The germline V gene encodes CDR1 SGHTS and CDR2 YDEGEE. The V end lost 8 bases, the J end lost 4 bases, and 12 bases lay between the germline ends. This TCR came from a human donor with chronic lymphocytic leukemia. This sequence joins TRBV5-8 and TRBJ1-1; D unclear. Here the sequenced sample was PBMCs, taken after 24 months of ibrutinib treatment. The CDR3 sequence is CASSGSLTEAFF. In nucleotides, the CDR3 is TGTGCCAGTTCCGGGTCTCTCACTGAAGCTTTCTTT.